The clone carrying this T cell receptor (beta chain) was seen a single time. The target antigen is unknown. This sample stems from a study of T cell responses to AZD1222 COVID-19 vaccine. Per germline, CDR1 SQVTM and CDR2 ANQGSEA. The CDR3 contains 12 residues. Study-level points and caveats: The repertoires were collected only after the peak T cell response. Most donors were white British and more were female, and clonal diversity was possibly underestimated.

This table comes from immunoSEQ multiplex PCR, and its TCRdb copy is limited to in-frame clones, with some not included. Counted here are nearly 100,000 clones, approximately 90% occurring once; the ten biggest clones make up roughly 2.8%. This receptor was identified in an adult in good health. The chain employs TRBV29-1 and TRBJ1-1; D is unresolved. The material was peripheral blood, obtained on day 0 of AZD1222 vaccination. This CDR3 reads CRTGNMNTEAFF. CDR3 nucleotide sequence: TGCAGGACGGGAAACATGAACACTGAAGCTTTCTTT.